This T cell receptor beta chain was retrieved from a study of T cell repertoires in cytomegalovirus infection. Overall study: An indication of both CMV infection and matching HLA type came from public TCR beta signatures. Study-level findings and limits: Predominance within the ex vivo response was attributable to HLA-C-restricted CMV-specific TCR beta clonotypes.

TCRdb reprocessed the reads via MiXCR and lists one record per CDR3 protein. The table includes under 200,000 distinct CDR3 sequences, less than 25% detected once. Concerning this clonotype itself: Its antigen is not known.

Germline CDR1 and CDR2: MNHNS and SASEGT. This CDR3 comprises 14 residues. Trimming cost V 1 base and J 0 bases, with 7 bases left between them. This sequence originates from a human donor in good health (CMV status not recorded). Some clones in this sample may be carry-over from other donors' samples. The chain employs TRBV6-1 and TRBJ2-7; no definite D call. This specimen was CD8+ T cells from cultured PBMCs, taken from culture after CMV antigen stimulation. The CDR3: CASSEVELSYEQYF. The CDR3, as DNA: TGTGCCAGCAGTGAAGTGGAGCTCTCCTACGAGCAGTACTTC.